This note documents a single T cell receptor beta chain sequence. As yet, its antigen is unknown. All donors participated as healthy donors of bone marrow. A multiplex PCR was run with 60 Vbeta primers and 13 Jbeta primers. TCRdb's copy holds only in-frame clones and misses some; the assay was immunoSEQ multiplex PCR. The sample has about 140,000 clones; roughly 75% are singletons. This CDR3 is built from 15 residues. With 2 bases removed from V and 3 bases from J, the gap between germline ends came to 11 bases. CDR1 is MGHRA, CDR2 YSYEKL, per germline. This sample was taken from a study of cytomegalovirus exposure and HLA in healthy donors. Findings and limits, study-wide: Being productive about 87% or about 30% of the time was typical of most TCR beta V segments in an earlier analysis. Among immune exposure information, only CMV serostatus was available. Across HLA loci, a later analysis found differing TCR association rates, with DRB1 most and HLA-C fewest.

The chain joins TRBV4-1 to TRBJ1-5, with D possibly TRBD1 on 6 matching bases. The material sequenced was PBMCs. The receptor was isolated from a man aged 35-49 years in good health and CMV-seropositive. In DNA, the CDR3 is TGCGCCAGCAGCCAACGGGACATAAACAATCAGCCCCAGCATTTT. Translating gives CASSQRDINNQPQHF.